This section outlines one TCR beta chain sequence together with its context. What it binds is not known. The sample is drawn from a study of cytomegalovirus exposure and HLA in healthy donors. The PCR used 60 Vbeta and 13 Jbeta primers. Only in-frame clones appear in the TCRdb table, and some are missing; sequencing was by immunoSEQ multiplex PCR. The sample records 100,000 to 150,000 clones, about 83% being singletons. With 5 bases clipped from V and 4 bases from J, the junction kept 5 bases outside the gene matches. The CDR3 is 14 residues long. Germline V CDR1 and CDR2: MDHEN, SYDVKM. Study-wide results and limits: In a later analysis, compared with equally common non-associated chains, HLA-associated beta chains were more expanded. Later genetic work tied a missense DCLRE1C variant to beta-chain V and J trimming. A list of approximately 160 TCR beta chains associated with cytomegalovirus was given.

The sequencing sample was made of PBMCs. The TCR comes from a man aged 25 to 40 in good health and CMV-seronegative. This rearrangement joins TRBV28 to TRBJ2-1, with TRBD1 matching over 7 bases. In nucleotides, the CDR3 is TGTGCCAGCAGTCTTGACAGGGTGTACAATGAGCAGTTCTTC. Its protein is CASSLDRVYNEQFF.